Presented here are 12 T cell receptor beta chains from one specimen sequenced in a study of T cells in Graves' hyperthyroidism and ophthalmopathy. Researchers amplified the TCR beta CDR3 regions from RNA transcripts. HTBI primers drove first-round RT-PCR of the TCR CDR3. One entry per CDR3 protein, called by TCRdb with MiXCR from the multiplex PCR reads. The data contain more than 350,000 distinct CDR3 sequences, about 14% of them seen just once; the ten biggest clones take up roughly 21%. Sequencing input: blood. The source is a woman between 25 and 40 years old with Graves' ophthalmopathy.

The chain uses TRBV6-2 or TRBV6-3 and TRBJ2-3; 7 positions agree with TRBD2. Germline V gene sequence: CDR1 MNHEY, CDR2 SVGEGT. This CDR3 contains 15 residues. The V gene end was trimmed by 6 bases and the J gene end by 4 bases; junction bases not matched to a gene: 10. This CDR3 is CASSQAGLVPDTQYF. In DNA form, the CDR3 reads TGTGCCAGCAGCCAGGCCGGACTAGTTCCAGATACGCAGTATTTT.

There are many counts of this clonotype. This rearrangement joins TRBV15 to TRBJ1-5; D is possibly TRBD1 (5 bases). V shed 0 bases and J shed 7 bases, with 10 bases lying between them. The CDR3 contains 14 residues. The germline V gene encodes CDR1 LNHNV and CDR2 YYDKDF (reference sequence). The CDR3: CATSRDEGLQPQHF. In nucleotides, the CDR3 is TGTGCCACCAGCAGAGATGAGGGGTTACAGCCCCAGCATTTT.

This clonotype was counted ten times or more. CDR3 coding DNA: TGTGCCAGCAGCTACAGGTTGAACACTGAAGCTTTCTTT. Amino acids: CASSYRLNTEAFF. This chain connects TRBV11-2 to TRBJ1-1; possible D gene TRBD1, 5 bases. Trimming left V 4 bases short and J 0 bases short, with 6 bases between. Germline values: CDR1 SGHAT, CDR2 FQNNGV. The CDR3 runs 13 residues.

Comments on this clonotype: It may be a read error: a sequence one base away is much more abundant. The chain employs TRBV7-9 and TRBJ1-5, with TRBD1 matching 11 bases. Germline V lookup: CDR1 SEHNR, CDR2 FQNEAQ (reference sequence). V was pared by 5 bases and J by 1 base, with 1 base of the junction left unmatched. The CDR3 has 15 amino acids. DNA for the CDR3: TGTGCCAGCAGCAGGGACAGGGGGAGCAATCAGCCCCAGCATTTT. Translation: CASSRDRGSNQPQHF.

This clonotype was picked up many times. The chain uses TRBV20-1 and TRBJ2-7, with 11 bases identical to TRBD2. Trimming at V came to 6 bases and at J to 2 bases, leaving 9 bases not matched to a gene. The CDR3 extends over 15 amino acids. Germline V gene data show CDR1 as DFQATT and CDR2 as SNEGSKA (reference sequence). The CDR3 spells CSAPPPSGGPYEQYF. In nucleotides, the CDR3 is TGCAGTGCCCCACCCCCTAGCGGGGGGCCCTACGAGCAGTACTTC.

This clonotype was counted many times. This sequence joins TRBV12-3 or TRBV12-4 and TRBJ1-3, with 8 bases aligning to TRBD1. V shed 5 bases and J 0 bases; nucleotides not matched to a gene: 3. The CDR3 loop spans 15 amino acids. CDR3 nucleotide sequence: TGTGCCAGCAGTACTACAGGGGGCTCTGGAAACACCATATATTTT. Translation: CASSTTGGSGNTIYF.

This clonotype was seen ten or more times. The rearrangement uses TRBV9 and TRBJ2-5; TRBD2 agrees at 10 bases. The CDR3 totals 15 residues. The V segment lost 0 bases and the J segment 3 bases; nucleotides outside the gene matches: 2. Germline assignment: CDR1 SGDLS and CDR2 YYNGEE. CDR3 amino acids: CASSVDLAGEETQYF. CDR3 nucleotide sequence: TGTGCCAGCAGCGTAGATCTAGCGGGGGAAGAGACCCAGTACTTC.

There are many counts of this clonotype. The chain links TRBV28 to TRBJ1-1; TRBD1 is a possible D gene (6 bases). Germline assignment: CDR1 MDHEN and CDR2 SYDVKM. V shed 3 bases and J shed 0 bases, with 17 bases lying between them. This CDR3 spans 17 amino acids. In DNA, the CDR3 is TGTGCCAGCAGTTTCCTACGAGGGGGGGGCATGAACACTGAAGCTTTCTTT. It codes for CASSFLRGGGMNTEAFF.

In its sample, this clonotype was seen many times. The chain uses TRBV19 and TRBJ1-1; 7 bases are shared with TRBD1. Trimming cost V 6 bases and J 2 bases; bases outside gene matches: 6. The CDR3 loop spans 14 amino acids. Germline CDR1 and CDR2: LNHDA and SQIVND (reference sequence). The CDR3 region has the DNA TGTGCCAGTAGAATGACAGGGTCCAACACTGAAGCTTTCTTT. This codes for CASRMTGSNTEAFF.

This clonotype appeared many times. One end of the junction does not line up with germline, which may come from a read error. This rearrangement joins TRBV3-1 to TRBJ2-7; either TRBD1 or TRBD2 may supply D (7 bases each). This CDR3 comprises 14 residues. CDR1 is LGHDT and CDR2 is YNNKEL in the germline V gene (reference sequence). The CDR3 DNA follows: TGTGCCAGCTGCCAGGGGGGGGGCAGCAACGAGCAGTACTTC. Translation: CASCQGGGSNEQYF.

This clonotype was found many times. The gene calls are TRBV30 and TRBJ2-7, with TRBD1 matching over 9 bases. Germline CDR1 is GTSNPN and CDR2 is SVGIG (reference sequence). With V trimmed by 5 bases and J by 6 bases, 11 bases remained unmatched. The CDR3 spans 14 residues. The CDR3 coding sequence is TGTGCCTGGGAGGGCGAAACAGGGGGCCGCGAGCAGTACTTC. Translating gives CAWEGETGGREQYF.

This chain connects TRBV6-1 to TRBJ1-1; D uncertain. V was cut by 6 bases and J by 5 bases, with 13 bases left in between. Germline-derived CDR1 and CDR2 are MNHNS and SASEGT. CDR3 length: 13 residues. In DNA form, the CDR3 reads TGTGCCAGCAGCCAACTTAGGCGTACTGAAGCTTTCTTT. Translation: CASSQLRRTEAFF.